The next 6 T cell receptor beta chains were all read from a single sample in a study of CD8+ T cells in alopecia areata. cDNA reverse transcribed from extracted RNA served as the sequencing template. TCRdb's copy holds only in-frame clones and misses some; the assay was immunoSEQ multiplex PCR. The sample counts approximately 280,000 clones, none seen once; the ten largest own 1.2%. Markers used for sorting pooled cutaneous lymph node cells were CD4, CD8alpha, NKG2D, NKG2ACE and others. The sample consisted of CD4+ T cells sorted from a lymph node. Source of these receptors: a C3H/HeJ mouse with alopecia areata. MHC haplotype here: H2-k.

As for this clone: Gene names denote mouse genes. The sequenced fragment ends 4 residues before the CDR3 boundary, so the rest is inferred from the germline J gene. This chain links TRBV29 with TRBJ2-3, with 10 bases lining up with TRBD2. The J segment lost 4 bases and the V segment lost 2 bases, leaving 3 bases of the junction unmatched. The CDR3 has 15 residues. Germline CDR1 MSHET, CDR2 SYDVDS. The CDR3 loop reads CASSLATGGTETLYF. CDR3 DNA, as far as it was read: TGTGCTAGCAGTTTAGCGACTGGGGGGACAGAA.

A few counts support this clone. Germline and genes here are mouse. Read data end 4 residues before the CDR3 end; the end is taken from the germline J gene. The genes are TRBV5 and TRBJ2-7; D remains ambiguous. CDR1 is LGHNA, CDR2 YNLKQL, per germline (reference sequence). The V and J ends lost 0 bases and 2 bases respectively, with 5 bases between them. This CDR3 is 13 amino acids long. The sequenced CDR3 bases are TGTGCCAGCAGCCAAGAGGTGACCTAT. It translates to CASSQEVTY. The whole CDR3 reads CASSQEVTYEQYF.

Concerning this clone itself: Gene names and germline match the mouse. Partial CDR3 DNA: TGTGCCACCCGGGACAGAAACTATGCT. Protein sequence: CATRDRNYA. The full CDR3 reads CATRDRNYAEQFF. The chain recombines TRBV13-3 with TRBJ2-1, with 7 bases identical to TRBD1. Read coverage stops 4 residues before the CDR3 terminus; the germline J gene supplies the remainder. The CDR3 loop spans 13 amino acids. With V trimmed by 9 bases and J by 1 base, 4 bases remained unmatched. The germline CDR1 and CDR2 sequences are NNHDY and SYVADS.

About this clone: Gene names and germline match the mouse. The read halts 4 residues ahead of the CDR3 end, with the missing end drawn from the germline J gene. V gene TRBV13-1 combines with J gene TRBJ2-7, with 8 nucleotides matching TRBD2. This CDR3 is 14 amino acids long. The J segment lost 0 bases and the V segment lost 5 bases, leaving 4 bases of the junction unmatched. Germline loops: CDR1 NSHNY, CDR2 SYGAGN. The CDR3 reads CASRGGASSYEQYF. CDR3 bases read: TGTGCCAGCAGAGGGGGGGCGAGCTCCTAT.

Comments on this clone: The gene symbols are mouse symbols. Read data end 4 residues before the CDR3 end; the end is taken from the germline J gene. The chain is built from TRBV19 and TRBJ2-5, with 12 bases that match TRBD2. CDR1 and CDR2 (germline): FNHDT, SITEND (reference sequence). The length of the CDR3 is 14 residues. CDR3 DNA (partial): TGTGCCAGCAGTCCGGGACTGGGGGGAGAC. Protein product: CASSPGLGGD. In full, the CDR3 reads CASSPGLGGDTQYF.

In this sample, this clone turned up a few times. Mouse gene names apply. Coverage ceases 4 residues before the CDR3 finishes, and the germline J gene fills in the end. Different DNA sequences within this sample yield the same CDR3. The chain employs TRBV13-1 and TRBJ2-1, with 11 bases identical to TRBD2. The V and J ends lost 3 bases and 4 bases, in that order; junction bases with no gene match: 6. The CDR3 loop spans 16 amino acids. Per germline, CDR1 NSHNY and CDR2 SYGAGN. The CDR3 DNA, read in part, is TGTGCCAGCAGTGGCCTCCGACTGGGGGGGTATGCT. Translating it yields CASSGLRLGGYA. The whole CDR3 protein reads CASSGLRLGGYAEQFF.